This T cell receptor beta chain originates from a study of cytomegalovirus exposure and HLA in healthy donors. Repertoires were generated with immunoSEQ multiplex PCR, while TCRdb's copy carries only in-frame clones and drops some. Among 200,000 to 250,000 clones listed, 70% to 90% were seen once. Study-wide results and caveats: 150 to 200 TCR beta chains were listed as cytomegalovirus-associated. Most TCR sequences showed up rarely, but some public TCRs showed up in many donors.

As concerns this clone: Its specificity is not known.

CDR3 length: 15 amino acids. V lost 2 bases and J 2 bases, leaving 12 bases between the germline ends. Germline lookup yields CDR1 MNHNS and CDR2 SASEGT. The source is a woman aged 18-35 years in good health and CMV-seronegative. The chain recombines TRBV6-1 with TRBJ1-2, with D hard to call. The sequencing sample was made of PBMCs. The CDR3 coding sequence is TGTGCCAGCAGTGAAAGAGGAACCCTAAACTATGGCTACACCTTC. Encoded protein: CASSERGTLNYGYTF.